These 23 T cell receptor beta chains were sequenced from one sample in a study of spatial heterogeneity in lung cancer. The time point here: sample taken at primary tumor resection. A single record per CDR3 protein comes from TCRdb applying MiXCR to the 5' RACE reads. The table lists some 23,000 distinct CDR3 sequences, roughly 7% of them singletons. Material: PBMCs, obtained at surgery. Receptor source: a male donor with early-stage non-small cell lung cancer.

This clonotype was seen at least ten times. This chain uses TRBV6-1 with TRBJ2-1, with D maybe TRBD1 (5 bases). The V gene's germline CDR1 is MNHNS and CDR2 SASEGT. V was trimmed by 6 bases and J by 8 bases, leaving 14 bases between them. This CDR3 is built from 13 residues. The CDR3 region is CASRPRVNDEQFF. For the CDR3, the DNA is TGTGCCAGCAGGCCCAGGGTTAATGATGAGCAGTTCTTC.

There are many counts of this clonotype. The rearrangement uses TRBV7-9 and TRBJ2-1; D is possibly TRBD1 or TRBD2 (6 bases each). Trimming took 3 bases from V and 9 from J, leaving 21 bases between them. The CDR3 runs to 16 residues. The germline CDR1 and CDR2 sequences are SEHNR and FQNEAQ (reference sequence). CDR3: CASSFFLAPIRGEQFF. CDR3 DNA: TGTGCCAGCAGCTTCTTCCTAGCGCCGATCAGGGGTGAGCAGTTCTTC.

This chain links TRBV6-1 with TRBJ1-5, with D possibly TRBD1 on 6 matching bases. Germline values: CDR1 MNHNS, CDR2 SASEGT. Trimming stripped 3 bases from V and 8 bases from J, with 11 bases between. The CDR3 is 13 amino acids. CDR3 in DNA: TGTGCCAGCAGTGATGGACAGATAAAGCCCCAGCATTTT. Translating gives CASSDGQIKPQHF.

This clonotype is deemed medium-sized. The chain joins TRBV10-3 to TRBJ2-2, with unresolved D. Germline V CDR1 and CDR2: ENHRY, SYGVKD. V lost 6 bases, J lost 8 bases, and 13 bases lay in between. CDR3 length: 13 amino acids. CDR3 in DNA: TGTGCCATCAGCGAGACATCCAAGGGGGAGCTGTTTTTT. This sequence encodes CAISETSKGELFF.

This clonotype is medium-sized in the sample. This chain connects TRBV20-1 to TRBJ2-7, with D possibly being TRBD2 (6 bases). The germline gives CDR1 DFQATT, CDR2 SNEGSKA (reference sequence). This CDR3 comprises 12 residues. The V gene lost 3 bases and the J gene lost 2 bases, with 8 bases spanning the gap. CDR3 sequence (DNA): TGCAGTGCTAGCGGAGGGGCCTACGAGCAGTACGTC. The encoded protein is CSASGGAYEQYV.

This clonotype was counted at least ten times. The chain is built from TRBV20-1 and TRBJ1-2, with a possible D match to TRBD1 (6 bases). CDR3 size: 16 residues. Germline assignment: CDR1 DFQATT and CDR2 SNEGSKA (reference sequence). Trimming left V 6 bases short and J 0 bases short, with 20 bases between. The CDR3, as DNA: TGCAGTGCCATCAGCCGAGGGGGGCAAGCTAACTATGGCTACACCTTC. It encodes CSAISRGGQANYGYTF.

The rearrangement links TRBV20-1 to TRBJ2-1; D is possibly TRBD2 (6 bases). CDR3 length: 13 amino acids. V lost 2 bases, J lost 9 bases, and 14 bases lay in between. Germline V gives CDR1 DFQATT, CDR2 SNEGSKA (reference sequence). The CDR3 region has the DNA TGCAGTGCTAGAAGACTAGTGAGGGCTGAGCAGTTCTTC. It yields the protein CSARRLVRAEQFF.

This clonotype was counted many times. V gene TRBV10-2 combines with J gene TRBJ2-7; no clear D gene. The germline V and J ends were trimmed by 2 bases and 4 bases, with 9 bases remaining between them. This CDR3 comprises 13 residues. CDR1 and CDR2 from the germline V gene are WSHSY and SAAADI. CDR3 sequence (DNA): TGCGCCAGCAGTGAGAGGGCTTCTTACGAGCAGTACGTC. It codes for CASSERASYEQYV.

This clonotype was seen a handful of times. The chain recombines TRBV27 with TRBJ2-3; D perhaps matches TRBD2 (6 bases). This CDR3 region has 13 residues. Germline V lookup: CDR1 MNHEY, CDR2 SMNVEV (reference sequence). The germline V and J ends were trimmed by 7 bases and 2 bases, with 10 bases remaining between them. The CDR3 loop is CASTSAHTDTQYF. The CDR3 DNA is TGTGCCAGCACTAGCGCCCACACAGATACGCAGTATTTT.

This clonotype was observed many times. This sequence joins TRBV5-1 and TRBJ1-1, with D hard to call. Per germline, CDR1 SGHRS and CDR2 YFSETQ. The CDR3 spans 15 residues. V lost 1 base and J 1 base, leaving 11 bases between the germline ends. This CDR3 reads CASSLRVQPNTEAFF. CDR3 coding DNA: TGCGCCAGCAGCTTGAGGGTACAGCCGAACACTGAAGCTTTCTTT.

This clonotype was seen more than once but under ten times. The V and J genes are TRBV7-6 and TRBJ2-2; 12 nucleotides align to TRBD2. The CDR3 is 17 residues long. Germline values: CDR1 SGHVS, CDR2 FNYEAQ. Losses at the gene ends were 5 bases for V and 0 bases for J; bases not matched to a gene: 4. DNA for the CDR3: TGTGCCAGCAGCCGACTAGCGGGGGCGACGAACACCGGGGAGCTGTTTTTT. It specifies CASSRLAGATNTGELFF.

This clonotype has a count of ten or more. The chain has TRBV12-3 or TRBV12-4 and TRBJ2-3; D is unresolved. The CDR3 is 15 residues long. Trimming removed 6 bases at V and 0 bases at J, with 13 bases between. CDR3 sequence: CASRDRVRSTDTQYF. CDR3 bases: TGTGCCAGCAGGGACCGAGTTCGAAGCACAGATACGCAGTATTTT.

This clonotype was counted at least ten times. The V and J genes are TRBV3-1 and TRBJ1-6; D gene ambiguous. Trimming left V 4 bases short and J 8 bases short, with 6 bases between. There are 12 residues in the CDR3. Per the germline V gene, CDR1 is LGHDT and CDR2 is YNNKEL (reference sequence). The CDR3 sequence is CASSPSDSPLHF. The CDR3 bases are TGTGCCAGCAGCCCGAGTGATTCACCCCTCCACTTT. The full variable domain, rest sourced from reference TRBV3-1 and TRBJ1-6, is DTAVSQTPKYLVTQMGNDKSIKCEQNLGHDTMYWYKQDSKKFLKIMFSYNNKELIINETVPNRFSPKSPDKAHLNLHINSLELGDSAVYFCASSPSDSPLHFGNGTRLTVT.

This clonotype appeared a few times. This rearrangement joins TRBV4-3 to TRBJ1-3; D is uncertain. Trimming stripped 0 bases from V and 0 bases from J, with 15 bases between. The CDR3 runs to 18 residues. Germline CDR1 and CDR2: LGHNA and YSLEER. In DNA form, the CDR3 reads TGCGCCAGCAGCCAAGAACCGAGGGTCCTATCCTCTGGAAACACCATATATTTT. It yields the protein CASSQEPRVLSSGNTIYF.

The rearrangement links TRBV3-1 to TRBJ1-6, with D perhaps matching TRBD1 (5 bases). The V end was cut by 0 bases, the J end by 10 bases, with 10 bases between. Germline assignment: CDR1 LGHDT and CDR2 YNNKEL (reference sequence). The length of the CDR3 is 14 residues. This CDR3 reads CASSQDPGISPLHF. DNA of the CDR3: TGTGCCAGCAGCCAAGACCCAGGGATCTCACCCCTCCACTTT.

This clonotype was seen repeatedly, ten times or more. This chain connects TRBV20-1 to TRBJ1-5, with TRBD1 identical over 8 bases. The CDR3 extends over 16 amino acids. Trimming removed 4 bases from V and 1 base from J; junction bases left unmatched: 9. From germline, CDR1 is DFQATT and CDR2 SNEGSKA (reference sequence). The CDR3, as DNA: TGCAGTGCTACGCAGGGGGCGGTCGTGAGCAATCAGCCCCAGCATTTT. This encodes CSATQGAVVSNQPQHF.

This clonotype appeared a few times. V is TRBV2 and J is TRBJ2-7; D is unclear. Germline values: CDR1 SNHLY, CDR2 FYNNEI. Trimming pared 4 bases from V and 3 bases from J, leaving 13 bases between. The CDR3 is made up of 14 amino acids. The CDR3 protein is CASSGLTYGYEQYV. CDR3 coding DNA: TGTGCCAGCAGTGGGTTGACCTACGGCTACGAGCAGTACGTC.

This clonotype was counted at least ten times. The chain joins TRBV19 to TRBJ1-1; the D gene is possibly TRBD1 (5 bases). This CDR3 contains 14 residues. V lost 5 bases and J lost 4, with 14 bases in between. Germline CDR1 reads LNHDA; CDR2 reads SQIVND (reference sequence). The CDR3 sequence is CASSYLETATEAFF. The CDR3 DNA follows: TGTGCCAGTAGTTACCTAGAGACAGCCACTGAAGCTTTCTTT. The full variable domain, with the rest looked up from reference TRBV19 and TRBJ1-1, is DGGITQSPKYLFRKEGQNVTLSCEQNLNHDAMYWYRQDPGQGLRLIYYSQIVNDFQKGDIAEGYSVSREKKESFPLTVTSAQKNPTAFYLCASSYLETATEAFFGQGTRLTVV.

This clonotype was seen many times. The V and J genes are TRBV6-6 and TRBJ1-6, with 8 bases lining up with TRBD1. Germline V gene sequence: CDR1 MNHNY, CDR2 SVGAGI (reference sequence). Losses at the gene ends were 4 bases for V and 0 bases for J; bases not matched to a gene: 2. The CDR3 runs to 16 residues. The CDR3 nucleotides are TGTGCCAGCAGTTGGACAGGGAACTCCTATAATTCACCCCTCCACTTT. Protein product: CASSWTGNSYNSPLHF.

By frequency in the sample, this clonotype is medium-sized. V gene TRBV3-1 combines with J gene TRBJ1-1, with D unresolved. Trimming took 1 base from V and 1 from J, leaving 4 bases between them. Germline V gene sequence: CDR1 LGHDT, CDR2 YNNKEL (reference sequence). The CDR3 is 13 residues long. CDR3 sequence reads: CASSQVRNTEAFF. For the CDR3, the DNA is TGTGCCAGCAGCCAAGTTAGGAACACTGAAGCTTTCTTT.

This clonotype has a count of ten or more. This CDR3 reads CASSLGDRYQETQYF. The CDR3 DNA follows: TGTGCCAGCTCACTCGGAGACAGATACCAAGAGACCCAGTACTTC. The chain combines TRBV18 with TRBJ2-5; D is perhaps TRBD1 (5 bases). This CDR3 is 15 amino acids long. The V gene's germline CDR1 is KGHSH and CDR2 LQKENI. Trimming left V 4 bases short and J 0 bases short, with 12 bases between. Using reference TRBV18 and TRBJ2-5 for the parts outside the CDR3, the full variable domain is NAGVMQNPRHLVRRRGQEARLRCSPMKGHSHVYWYRQLPEEGLKFMVYLQKENIIDESGMPKERFSAEFPKEGPSILRIQQVVRGDSAAYFCASSLGDRYQETQYFGPGTRLLVL.

This clonotype was detected a few times. V gene TRBV18 combines with J gene TRBJ2-3; D is perhaps TRBD2 (5 bases). Germline V lookup: CDR1 KGHSH, CDR2 LQKENI. The CDR3 has 14 amino acids. V was trimmed by 5 bases and J by 4 bases, leaving 13 bases between them. CDR3 amino acids: CASSELEGSDTQYF. CDR3 nucleotides: TGTGCCAGCTCAGAGCTAGAGGGATCAGATACGCAGTATTTT. Using reference TRBV18 and TRBJ2-3 for the parts outside the CDR3, the full variable domain is NAGVMQNPRHLVRRRGQEARLRCSPMKGHSHVYWYRQLPEEGLKFMVYLQKENIIDESGMPKERFSAEFPKEGPSILRIQQVVRGDSAAYFCASSELEGSDTQYFGPGTRLTVL.

The V and J genes are TRBV6-5 and TRBJ1-1; the D gene is possibly TRBD1 (6 bases). V was shortened by 2 bases and J by 0 bases, with 19 bases between the two germline ends. This CDR3 is 18 amino acids long. Germline-derived CDR1 and CDR2 are MNHEY and SVGAGI. The CDR3 region is CASSYRGGTFTMNTEAFF. CDR3 nucleotide sequence: TGTGCCAGCAGTTACAGAGGGGGGACATTTACCATGAACACTGAAGCTTTCTTT.